Below are 27 T cell receptor beta chains sequenced from a single sample in a study of blood T cell repertoires in COVID-19. Using immunoSEQ multiplex PCR, the repertoire was profiled, and TCRdb retains in-frame clones only, with some absent. The table records fewer than 200,000 clones, approximately 82% of them present only once. Sequencing was done on a sample of peripheral blood. These receptors came from a woman between 65 and 79 years old who had recovered from COVID-19.

The chain joins TRBV27 to TRBJ2-1; the match to TRBD2 covers 8 bases. CDR1 and CDR2 (germline): MNHEY, SMNVEV (reference sequence). The CDR3 totals 15 residues. V shed 7 bases, J shed 0 bases, and the junction held 5 bases outside the gene matches. CDR3: CASTPGGSSYNEQFF. The DNA of the CDR3 is TGTGCCAGCACCCCGGGGGGGAGCTCCTACAATGAGCAGTTCTTC.

The gene calls are TRBV19 and TRBJ1-2, with TRBD1 identical over 9 bases. Germline V gene data show CDR1 as LNHDA and CDR2 as SQIVND (reference sequence). The ends lost 6 bases at V and 3 bases at J; junction bases unmatched: 5. The CDR3 has 14 amino acids. The CDR3 here is CASSEQGADYGYTF. CDR3 in DNA: TGTGCCAGTAGCGAACAGGGGGCGGACTATGGCTACACCTTC.

The chain employs TRBV16 and TRBJ2-1, with 11 positions matching TRBD2. After removal of 2 bases from V and 3 bases from J, the junction contained 0 bases not matched to a gene. CDR3 size: 15 residues. Looked up from germline, CDR1 is KGHSY and CDR2 is FQNENV. CDR3 coding DNA: TGTGCCAGCAGCCAAGGGACTAGCGGCTACAATGAGCAGTTCTTC. This translates into CASSQGTSGYNEQFF.

This chain connects TRBV14 to TRBJ2-3; 7 nucleotides agree with TRBD1. V lost 0 bases to trimming and J lost 3 bases; unmatched junction nucleotides: 6. CDR3 length: 16 amino acids. Germline values: CDR1 SGHDN, CDR2 FVKESK. The CDR3 loop reads CASSQEQGRWTDTQYF. CDR3 DNA sequence: TGTGCCAGCAGCCAAGAACAGGGGCGTTGGACAGATACGCAGTATTTT.

The CDR3 nucleotides read TGCAGCGTTGAGGGCGGGACCACCCCAGATACGCAGTATTTT. This encodes CSVEGGTTPDTQYF. The chain employs TRBV29-1 and TRBJ2-3; tentatively, D is TRBD2 (6 bases). Per the germline V gene, CDR1 is SQVTM and CDR2 is ANQGSEA. V lost 3 bases, J lost 4 bases, and 14 bases lay in between. This CDR3 contains 14 residues.

The V gene is TRBV18, the J gene TRBJ2-4, with a tentative D call TRBD1 (6 bases). Germline loops: CDR1 KGHSH, CDR2 LQKENI. Trimming took off 10 bases at V and 6 bases at J, with 22 bases between the two ends. The CDR3 contains 15 residues. The CDR3 coding sequence is TGTGCCACCGCACCATCAGGGGACGTGGGAAACATTCAGTACTTC. This gives the protein CATAPSGDVGNIQYF.

The genes are TRBV28 and TRBJ2-3, with TRBD1 identical over 8 bases. CDR3 length: 14 amino acids. Looked up from germline, CDR1 is MDHEN and CDR2 is SYDVKM. The V segment lost 6 bases and the J segment 3 bases; nucleotides outside the gene matches: 5. The CDR3 DNA is TGTGCCAGCAGGAGGACAGGGTCGACAGATACGCAGTATTTT. Its protein product is CASRRTGSTDTQYF.

This rearrangement joins TRBV9 to TRBJ1-2; the match to TRBD1 covers 8 bases. V was pared by 9 bases and J by 1 base, with 17 bases of the junction left unmatched. The V gene's germline CDR1 is SGDLS and CDR2 YYNGEE. The CDR3 covers 17 residues. The CDR3 loop reads CATRWYGRGRGNYGYTF. The CDR3, as DNA: TGTGCCACCAGGTGGTACGGCAGGGGGCGCGGTAACTATGGCTACACCTTC.

This chain uses TRBV5-1 with TRBJ2-1; 13 nucleotides line up with TRBD2. Per germline, CDR1 SGHRS and CDR2 YFSETQ. Trimming cost V 0 bases and J 7 bases; bases outside gene matches: 7. The length of the CDR3 is 17 residues. DNA for the CDR3: TGCGCCAGCAGCTTGGCCGCAGGACTAGCGGGAGCAAATGAGCAGTTCTTC. It encodes CASSLAAGLAGANEQFF.

The genes are TRBV20-1 and TRBJ2-2; tentative D call: TRBD2 (6 bases). CDR1 DFQATT and CDR2 SNEGSKA come from the germline V gene (reference sequence). V lost 3 bases and J 4 bases, leaving 15 bases between the germline ends. CDR3 size: 15 residues. CDR3 region: CSASRQRAGTGELFF. CDR3 nucleotides: TGCAGTGCTAGTAGGCAGCGGGCGGGCACCGGGGAGCTGTTTTTT.

The chain recombines TRBV10-1 with TRBJ1-6, with D hard to call. The CDR3 has 12 residues. Germline V gene lookup returns CDR1 WNHNN and CDR2 SYGVQD (reference sequence). The ends were cut back, 3 bases at V and 7 bases at J, with 4 bases in the middle. The CDR3 sequence is CASSDPNSPLHF. The CDR3 DNA reads as TGCGCCAGCAGTGACCCGAATTCACCCCTCCACTTT.

This clone was detected a few times. This rearrangement joins TRBV18 to TRBJ1-1; D gene ambiguous. This CDR3 has 15 residues. The germline V gene encodes CDR1 KGHSH and CDR2 LQKENI. Trimming pared 4 bases from V and 1 base from J, leaving 13 bases between. The CDR3 coding sequence is TGTGCCAGCTCACTCGGCGGCCTATCGAACACTGAAGCTTTCTTT. Translated: CASSLGGLSNTEAFF.

The chain links TRBV27 to TRBJ1-2; no firm D call. The germline V gene has CDR1 MNHEY and CDR2 SMNVEV (reference sequence). V dropped 6 bases and J dropped 6 bases, with 11 bases sitting between them. CDR3 length: 12 amino acids. CDR3 nucleotides: TGTGCCAGCAGGACGGCAACAGATGGCTACACCTTC. It yields the protein CASRTATDGYTF.

This clone was found a few times. CDR3 nucleotides: TGCGCCAGCAGCCAAGATCTGAGGGGGGAGGGATCCTACAATGAGCAGTTCTTC. Amino acids: CASSQDLRGEGSYNEQFF. The chain uses TRBV4-1 and TRBJ2-1; TRBD2 might be the D (7 bases). The CDR3 is made up of 18 amino acids. CDR1 MGHRA and CDR2 YSYEKL come from the germline V gene. The germline V and J ends were trimmed by 0 bases and 1 base, with 16 bases remaining between them.

The rearrangement links TRBV5-1 to TRBJ1-1; weak D call: TRBD1 (5 bases). V was trimmed by 0 bases and J by 8 bases, leaving 14 bases between them. This CDR3 spans 14 amino acids. Germline V lookup: CDR1 SGHRS, CDR2 YFSETQ. The CDR3 protein is CASSLGQRGREAFF. In nucleotides, the CDR3 is TGCGCCAGCAGCTTGGGACAGCGGGGTAGGGAAGCTTTCTTT.

The genes are TRBV7-8 and TRBJ2-7, with D hard to call. Germline V gene sequence: CDR1 SGHVS, CDR2 FQNEAQ. The V and J ends lost 3 bases and 2 bases respectively, with 2 bases between them. This CDR3 has 11 residues. DNA for the CDR3: TGTGCCAGCAGCTTCACCTACGAGCAGTACTTC. It specifies CASSFTYEQYF. Full variable domain (remainder filled in from reference TRBV7-8 and TRBJ2-7): GAGVSQSPRYKVAKRGQDVALRCDPISGHVSLFWYQQALGQGPEFLTYFQNEAQLDKSGLPSDRFFAERPEGSVSTLKIQRTQQEDSAVYLCASSFTYEQYFGPGTRLTVT.

This clone was recorded only once. This chain links TRBV30 with TRBJ1-2, with D uncertain. This CDR3 has 12 residues. The V gene lost 4 bases and the J gene lost 4 bases, with 10 bases spanning the gap. Germline V gene sequence: CDR1 GTSNPN, CDR2 SVGIG (reference sequence). The CDR3 bases are TGTGCCTGGACCCCCGGACTCTATGGCTACACCTTC. Residues: CAWTPGLYGYTF.

This chain links TRBV24-1 with TRBJ1-5; D is undetermined. V gave up 2 bases and J gave up 7 bases, with 5 bases separating them. The CDR3 is made up of 12 amino acids. The V gene's germline CDR1 is KGHDR and CDR2 SFDVKD. The CDR3 coding sequence is TGTGCCACCAGTGATTCGGGGCAGCCCCAGCATTTT. This codes for CATSDSGQPQHF.

The chain uses TRBV5-1 and TRBJ1-3, with 7 nucleotides matching TRBD1. Per the germline V gene, CDR1 is SGHRS and CDR2 is YFSETQ. CDR3 length equals 16 residues. The J segment lost 2 bases and the V segment lost 2 bases, leaving 7 bases of the junction unmatched. The CDR3 DNA reads TGCGCCAGCAGCTTAATAGGGACAGACACTGGAAACACCATATATTTT. Translated: CASSLIGTDTGNTIYF.

This clone was counted once. V is TRBV3-1 (or the pseudogene TRBV3-2) and J is TRBJ2-3; 9 bases agree with TRBD1. The CDR3 is 17 residues long. CDR1 and CDR2 from the germline V gene are LGHDT and YNNKEL (reference sequence). V gave up 2 bases and J gave up 2 bases; unmatched junction bases: 8. DNA for the CDR3: TGTGCCAGCAGCCAAAGGTGGGGACAGGGCCTCACAGATACGCAGTATTTT. Protein sequence: CASSQRWGQGLTDTQYF.

The chain has TRBV27 and TRBJ2-1, with 9 nucleotides matching TRBD1. The J segment lost 9 bases and the V segment lost 2 bases, leaving 5 bases of the junction unmatched. The length of the CDR3 is 14 residues. The germline gives CDR1 MNHEY, CDR2 SMNVEV (reference sequence). As DNA, the CDR3 is TGTGCCAGCAGTTTAGGGGGACAGGGTTTTGAGCAGTTCTTC. Amino acids: CASSLGGQGFEQFF.

The rearrangement joins TRBV28 to TRBJ2-7; 9 bases map to TRBD2. Germline CDR1 MDHEN, CDR2 SYDVKM. V dropped 7 bases and J dropped 6; count of bases not matched to a gene: 13. This CDR3 has 15 amino acids. The CDR3 sequence: CASTSLAGRGSEQYF. DNA for the CDR3: TGTGCCAGCACGAGCCTAGCGGGGCGGGGGAGCGAGCAGTACTTC.

This clone was detected only a few times. The chain is built from TRBV5-6 and TRBJ2-2; D is uncertain. The CDR3 extends over 14 amino acids. V was trimmed by 0 bases and J by 7 bases, leaving 10 bases between them. Germline loops: CDR1 SGHDT, CDR2 YYEEEE. The CDR3 DNA reads as TGTGCCAGCAGCTTGGCCGCCGGGTTCGGGGAGCTGTTTTTT. This codes for CASSLAAGFGELFF.

Notes on this clone: Other nucleotide sequences in the sample specify the same CDR3. The chain couples TRBV27 to TRBJ2-2, with 7 bases aligning to TRBD2. This CDR3 spans 15 amino acids. V gave up 5 bases and J gave up 5 bases; unmatched junction bases: 8. From germline, CDR1 is MNHEY and CDR2 SMNVEV (reference sequence). The CDR3 is CASSPWGGRTGELFF. DNA for the CDR3: TGTGCCAGCAGTCCTTGGGGGGGTCGGACCGGGGAGCTGTTTTTT.

V and J are TRBV27 and TRBJ2-7; 7 bases align to TRBD1. Germline assignment: CDR1 MNHEY and CDR2 SMNVEV (reference sequence). The CDR3 extends over 15 amino acids. Losses at the gene ends were 7 bases for V and 3 bases for J; bases not matched to a gene: 12. The CDR3 region has the DNA TGTGCCAGCACCCCTCTGGGTACAGGGGTCTACGAGCAGTACTTC. Its translation: CASTPLGTGVYEQYF.

The V call is TRBV18, the J call TRBJ2-5; a possible D gene is TRBD1 (5 bases). CDR1 and CDR2 from the germline V gene are KGHSH and LQKENI. The CDR3 runs 13 residues. V was trimmed by 4 bases and J by 2 bases, leaving 8 bases between them. CDR3 DNA: TGTGCCAGCTCACGGGGCCGACAAGAGACCCAGTACTTC. Translated, it gives CASSRGRQETQYF.

J is TRBJ2-1 and V is TRBV27, with a weak D call TRBD2 (6 bases). The V end was cut by 10 bases, the J end by 7 bases, with 23 bases between. Germline V gene lookup returns CDR1 MNHEY and CDR2 SMNVEV (reference sequence). This CDR3 is 15 amino acids long. In DNA, the CDR3 is TGTGCCACCGTGGGACTCCAAAACCCCACTAATGAGCAGTTCTTC. This encodes CATVGLQNPTNEQFF.